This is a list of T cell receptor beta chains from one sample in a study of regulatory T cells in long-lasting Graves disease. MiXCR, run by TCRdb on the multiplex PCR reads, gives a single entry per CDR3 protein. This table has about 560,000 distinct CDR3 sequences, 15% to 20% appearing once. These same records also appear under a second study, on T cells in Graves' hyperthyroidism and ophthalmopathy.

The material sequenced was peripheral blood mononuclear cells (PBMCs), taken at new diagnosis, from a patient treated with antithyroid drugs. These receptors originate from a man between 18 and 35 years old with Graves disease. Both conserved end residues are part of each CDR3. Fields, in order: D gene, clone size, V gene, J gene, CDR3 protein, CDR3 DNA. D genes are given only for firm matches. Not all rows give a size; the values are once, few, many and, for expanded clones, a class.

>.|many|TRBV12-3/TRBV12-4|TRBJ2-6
CASSFVTGPLSGANVLTF
TGTGCCAGCAGTTTCGTAACAGGTCCACTCTCTGGGGCCAACGTCCTGACTTTC
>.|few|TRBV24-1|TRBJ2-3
CATSDASGVDTQYF
TGTGCCACCAGTGATGCCTCGGGGGTTGATACGCAGTATTTT
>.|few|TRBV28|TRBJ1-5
CASSLRAGTQPQHF
TGTGCCAGCAGTTTAAGGGCAGGGACGCAGCCCCAGCATTTT
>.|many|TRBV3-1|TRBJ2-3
CASSQDMAIADTQYF
TGTGCCAGCAGCCAAGATATGGCGATAGCAGATACGCAGTATTTT
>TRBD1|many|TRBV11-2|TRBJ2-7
CASSDTGGYEQYF
TGTGCCAGCAGTGACACAGGGGGCTACGAGCAGTACTTC
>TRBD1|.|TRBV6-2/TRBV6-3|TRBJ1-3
CASSYLGQGYGNTIYF
TGTGCCAGCAGTTACTTGGGACAGGGATACGGAAACACCATATATTTT
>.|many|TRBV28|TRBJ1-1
CASSLGVQAFF
TGTGCCAGCAGTTTGGGGGTCCAAGCTTTCTTT
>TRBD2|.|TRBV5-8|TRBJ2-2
CASSRTSGRAGGELFF
TGTGCCAGCAGCCGGACTAGCGGGAGGGCCGGCGGGGAGCTGTTTTTT
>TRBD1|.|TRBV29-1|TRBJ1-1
CSGQDRSFESAFF
TGCAGCGGCCAGGACAGGTCTTTCGAGTCGGCTTTCTTT
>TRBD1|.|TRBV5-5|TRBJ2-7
CASSWGDRSNSYEQYF
TGTGCCAGCAGCTGGGGGGACAGGTCTAACTCCTACGAGCAGTACTTC
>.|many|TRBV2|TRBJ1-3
CASSVPSEGNTIYF
TGTGCCAGCAGTGTCCCCTCGGAAGGAAACACCATATATTTT
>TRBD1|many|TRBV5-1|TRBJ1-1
CASSFGDRGGGNTEAFF
TGCGCCAGCAGCTTCGGCGACAGGGGAGGAGGGAACACTGAAGCTTTCTTT
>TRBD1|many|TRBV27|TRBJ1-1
CASSTTGRNTEAFF
TGTGCCAGCAGTACGACAGGGAGGAACACTGAAGCTTTCTTT
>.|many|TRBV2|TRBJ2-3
CASSGEDGGTDTQYF
TGTGCCAGCAGTGGTGAGGACGGAGGCACAGATACGCAGTATTTT
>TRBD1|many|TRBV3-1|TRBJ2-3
CASSSTGGSDTQYF
TGTGCCAGCAGCTCGACAGGGGGTAGTGATACGCAGTATTTT
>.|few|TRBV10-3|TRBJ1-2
CAISARWMGGYTF
TGTGCCATCAGTGCACGCTGGATGGGTGGCTACACCTTC
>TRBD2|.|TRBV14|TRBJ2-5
CASSQASGRFGETQYF
TGTGCCAGCAGTCAGGCTAGCGGGAGGTTCGGGGAGACCCAGTACTTC
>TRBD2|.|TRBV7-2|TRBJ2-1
CASSSLHLLAGEGDEQFF
TGCGCCAGCAGCTCCCTCCACCTACTAGCGGGAGAAGGAGATGAGCAGTTCTTC
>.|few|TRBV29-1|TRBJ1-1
CSVAYINTEAFF
TGCAGCGTCGCCTATATTAACACTGAAGCTTTCTTT
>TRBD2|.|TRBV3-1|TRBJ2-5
CASSQGLAGLQETQYF
TGTGCCAGCAGCCAAGGACTAGCGGGCCTCCAAGAGACCCAGTACTTC
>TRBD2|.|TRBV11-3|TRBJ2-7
CASSLLQSFSGSNYEQYF
TGTGCCAGCAGCTTATTACAGTCCTTTAGCGGGAGCAATTACGAGCAGTACTTC
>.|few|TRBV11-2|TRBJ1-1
CASSFRGGPTEAFF
TGTGCCAGCAGCTTCCGAGGGGGGCCCACTGAAGCTTTCTTT
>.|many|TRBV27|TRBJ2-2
CASSSSGATNTGELFF
TGTGCCAGCAGCTCCTCCGGGGCTACGAACACCGGGGAGCTGTTTTTT
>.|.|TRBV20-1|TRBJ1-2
CSARFLVVGGGGYTF
TGCAGTGCTAGATTTCTCGTGGTAGGGGGTGGAGGCTACACCTTC
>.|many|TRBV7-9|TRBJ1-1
CASSPPGLRNTEAFF
TGTGCCAGCAGCCCGCCAGGGTTACGAAACACTGAAGCTTTCTTT
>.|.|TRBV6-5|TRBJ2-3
CASSYREGTDTQYF
TGTGCCAGCAGTTACAGGGAAGGCACAGATACGCAGTATTTT
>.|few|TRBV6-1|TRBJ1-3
CASTGEASGNTIYF
TGTGCCAGCACGGGGGAAGCCTCTGGAAACACCATATATTTT
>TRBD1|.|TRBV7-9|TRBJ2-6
CASRLGTALSGANVLTF
TGTGCCAGCAGACTCGGGACAGCCCTCTCTGGGGCCAACGTCCTGACTTTC
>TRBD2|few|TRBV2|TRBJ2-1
CTIIPGLAPYNEQFF
TGTACCATTATACCGGGACTAGCACCGTACAATGAGCAGTTCTTC
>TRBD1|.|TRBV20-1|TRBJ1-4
CSAPGQGGEKLVF
TGCAGTGCCCCCGGACAGGGAGGCGAAAAACTGGTTTTT
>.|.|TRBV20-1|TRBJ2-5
CSARGIEPLDQETQYF
TGCAGTGCTAGAGGGATCGAGCCTTTGGACCAAGAGACCCAGTACTTC
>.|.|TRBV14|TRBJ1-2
CASSHRRNYGYTF
TGTGCCAGCAGCCATCGCAGGAACTATGGCTACACCTTC
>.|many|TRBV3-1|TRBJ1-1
CASSQKNTEAFF
TGTGCCAGCAGCCAGAAGAACACTGAAGCTTTCTTT
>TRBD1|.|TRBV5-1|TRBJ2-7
CASSLATDRGNEQYF
TGCGCCAGCAGCTTGGCCACGGACAGGGGTAACGAGCAGTACTTC
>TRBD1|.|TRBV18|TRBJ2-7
CASSPRTGNPYEQYF
TGTGCCAGCTCACCCAGGACAGGGAATCCCTACGAGCAGTACTTC
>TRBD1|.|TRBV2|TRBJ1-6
CASSVRQGDSPLHF
TGTGCCAGCAGTGTCAGGCAGGGGGACTCACCCCTCCACTTT
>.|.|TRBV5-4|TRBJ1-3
CASSPLGASGNTIYF
TGTGCCAGCAGCCCATTGGGCGCCTCTGGAAACACCATATATTTT
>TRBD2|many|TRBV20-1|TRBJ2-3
CSAREASGTADTQYF
TGCAGTGCTAGAGAGGCTAGCGGGACGGCAGATACGCAGTATTTT
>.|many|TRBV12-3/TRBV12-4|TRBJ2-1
CASHGGGPVYNEQFF
TGTGCCAGCCACGGGGGAGGCCCAGTTTACAATGAGCAGTTCTTC
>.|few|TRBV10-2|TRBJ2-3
CASSGGSSTDTQYF
TGCGCCAGCAGCGGAGGGTCTAGCACAGATACGCAGTATTTT
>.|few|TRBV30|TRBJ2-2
CAWSVGGGPGELFF
TGTGCCTGGAGTGTAGGGGGAGGGCCCGGGGAGCTGTTTTTT
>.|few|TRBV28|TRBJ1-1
CASSLSSGGSYTEAFF
TGTGCCAGCAGTTTGTCGAGTGGGGGCAGCTACACTGAAGCTTTCTTT
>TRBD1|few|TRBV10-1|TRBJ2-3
CASRDSDRVGDTQYF
TGCGCCAGCAGAGACTCGGACAGGGTCGGAGATACGCAGTATTTT
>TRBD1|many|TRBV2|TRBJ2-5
CASRTDRVQETQYF
TGTGCCAGCAGAACCGACAGGGTCCAAGAGACCCAGTACTTC
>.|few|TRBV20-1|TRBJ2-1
CSARLRSGEQFF
TGCAGTGCTAGGCTTCGCAGCGGTGAGCAGTTCTTC